What follows is one TCR beta chain and its context. Its antigen has not been determined. No qualities accompany the bases; no much larger clone lies one base away. Explained via the paper, the time point label denotes: at surgical resection after neoadjuvant nivolumab +/- ipilimumab. Samples were obtained from the phase 2 randomized NEOSTAR trial, in which neoadjuvant nivolumab or nivolumab plus ipilimumab followed by surgery was tested in operable NSCLC. These data belong to a study of neoadjuvant nivolumab and ipilimumab in lung cancer (dated by TCRdb to the early 2020s). Looking at the study overall: Nivolumab was given at 3 mg/kg intravenously on days 1, 15 and 29, and the combination arm added ipilimumab 1 mg/kg on day 1 only. For each study arm, the primary endpoint of the trial was the rate of major pathologic response (MPR) in the intention-to-treat population. The trial treated about 45 patients with operable NSCLC: about 23 were randomized to nivolumab monotherapy and roughly 21 to nivolumab plus ipilimumab. TCR repertoires were compared between pretherapy (baseline) peripheral blood and tumors resected at surgery after neoadjuvant immune checkpoint blockade. Matched pretherapy and resected tumor pairs were analyzed for seven patients: four treated with nivolumab and three with nivolumab plus ipilimumab.

The germline V gene specifies MGHRA as CDR1 and YSYEKL as CDR2. The CDR3 goes from the cysteine to the phenylalanine over 17 residues. Solely the CDR3 DNA is kept, with 51 bases framed from the first base. V drops 1 base and J drops 0 bases, leaving 15 bases in between. Points the paper makes about the study in general: TCR sequencing was performed in a small number of samples. From pretherapy to surgery, increases in tumor T-cell richness and clonality were observed in three of three dual-therapy tumors but in only two of four nivolumab-treated tumors. Resected tumors had greater TCR richness and clonality than tumor-adjacent uninvolved lung, and increases were observed in more dual-therapy-treated tumors. TCR richness in pretherapy blood showed a positive correlation with richness in tumors resected after neoadjuvant therapy (Spearman R of about 0.84). There was no significant correlation between TCR clonality and pathologic tumor regression, and just a single major-pathologic-response sample was available for the clonality-regression analysis.

Libraries were made using the immunoSEQ multiplex PCR assay. Per the source publication's procedure: Repertoires were summarized in terms of richness and clonality, and significantly expanded and contracted clones between pre- and post-therapy samples were identified. TCRdb obtained this table from immuneACCESS and retained in-frame rearrangements with V and J assigned. These tables miss some clones; where compared with another copy, unresolved V genes account for less than half of the shortfall, and the remainder is unexplained. V, J and clone size were drawn from that table, and D and trimming were deduced from the DNA. Present in this sample are roughly 13,000 clones, 90% to 96% of which were seen just once. The ten largest account for about 2.5% of the sample.

This receptor was obtained from an adult with non-small cell lung cancer. The V gene is TRBV4-1 and the J gene is TRBJ1-2, and possibly TRBD1, on 6 matching bases. The sample here was peripheral blood, taken after neoadjuvant nivolumab, alone or with ipilimumab, at or shortly before surgery. CDR3 loop: CASSQVAGELANYGYTF. DNA sequence: TGCGCCAGCAGCCAAGTAGCAGGGGAACTCGCTAACTATGGCTACACCTTC.